This T cell receptor (beta chain) was profiled in a study of blood T cell repertoires in COVID-19. This table comes from immunoSEQ multiplex PCR, and its TCRdb copy is limited to in-frame clones, with some not included. The sample includes a few hundred thousand clones, 90% to 95% of them seen just once. Germline lookup yields CDR1 SGHAT and CDR2 FQDESV (reference sequence). After removal of 4 bases from V and 5 bases from J, the junction contained 9 bases not matched to a gene. CDR3 length: 15 residues. The clonotype originates from a woman aged 40-49 years who had been exposed to COVID-19. The rearrangement uses TRBV11-1 and TRBJ2-7; 9 positions match TRBD2. Sequencing was carried out using PBMCs or T cells enriched from blood (not recorded which). The CDR3 loop is CASSSGFKRGDEQYF. The CDR3 DNA reads TGTGCCAGCAGCTCTGGGTTTAAGCGGGGGGACGAGCAGTACTTC.